This T cell receptor (beta chain) came from a study of Ad26.COV2.S vaccination and SARS-CoV-2 variants. Findings and limits, study-wide: Spike-specific TCR breadth was greater after Ad26.COV2.S than placebo. Total responses of T cells may have been underestimated by the analyses of TCR breadth and depth.

This clone has more than one count but fewer than ten. What it binds is unknown. This table comes from immunoSEQ multiplex PCR, and its TCRdb copy is limited to in-frame clones, with some not included. The table records 350,000 to 450,000 clones, 92% of them present only once. Treatment given: roughly 19 received Ad26.COV2.S at low or high dose, single or two shots; several received placebo; per-sample allocation not given. Vaccine and placebo recipients were sampled on day 63 after the first injection. An Ad26 vector carrying the Wuhan-strain SARS-CoV-2 spike served as the vaccine. This clonotype was obtained from a person between 18 and 65 years old who received the Ad26.COV2.S COVID-19 vaccine or a placebo. The sample consisted of peripheral blood, taken in a trial of Ad26.COV2.S vaccine versus placebo.

The DNA of the CDR3 is TGTGCCAGCGGCAGGATGGACAGTACGAATTCACCCCTCCACTTT. Amino acids: CASGRMDSTNSPLHF. The rearrangement uses TRBV7-8 and TRBJ1-6; D possibly corresponds to TRBD1 (6 bases). V was trimmed by 8 bases and J by 7 bases, leaving 18 bases between them. The CDR3 loop spans 15 amino acids. Germline V gives CDR1 SGHVS, CDR2 FQNEAQ.